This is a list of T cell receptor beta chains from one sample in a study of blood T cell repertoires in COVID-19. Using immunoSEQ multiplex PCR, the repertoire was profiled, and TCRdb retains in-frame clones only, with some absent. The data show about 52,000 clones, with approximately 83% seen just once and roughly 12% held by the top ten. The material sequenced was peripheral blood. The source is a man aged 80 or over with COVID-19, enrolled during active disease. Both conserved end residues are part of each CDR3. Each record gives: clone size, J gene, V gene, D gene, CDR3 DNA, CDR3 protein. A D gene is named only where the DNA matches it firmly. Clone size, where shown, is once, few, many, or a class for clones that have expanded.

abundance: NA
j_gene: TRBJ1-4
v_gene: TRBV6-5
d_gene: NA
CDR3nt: TGTGCCAGCACCCAGGGGTCCGGAAAACTGTTTTTT
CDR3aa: CASTQGSGKLFF

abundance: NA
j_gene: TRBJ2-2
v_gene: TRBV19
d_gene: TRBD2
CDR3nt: TGTGCCAGCCACGGGGGGGGCCTAACCGGGGAGCTGTTTTTT
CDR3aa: CASHGGGLTGELFF

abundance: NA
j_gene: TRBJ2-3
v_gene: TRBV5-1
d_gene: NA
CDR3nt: TGCGCCAGCAGCTTGGACAGGCCCTTACGAGATACGCAGTATTTT
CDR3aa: CASSLDRPLRDTQYF

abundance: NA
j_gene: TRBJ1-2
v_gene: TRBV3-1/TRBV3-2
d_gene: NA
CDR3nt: TGTGCCAGCAGCGAGGCAGGGCCTGGGGGCTACACCTTC
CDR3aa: CASSEAGPGGYTF

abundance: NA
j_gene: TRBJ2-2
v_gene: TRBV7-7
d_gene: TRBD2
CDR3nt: TGTGCCAGCAGCCGCGGGGGGGCACCCACGAACACCGGGGAGCTGTTTTTT
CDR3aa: CASSRGGAPTNTGELFF

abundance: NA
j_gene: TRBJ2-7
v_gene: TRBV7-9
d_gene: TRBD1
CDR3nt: TGTGCCAGCAGCCCCGGACAGGGCAAACACGAGCAGTACTTC
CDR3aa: CASSPGQGKHEQYF

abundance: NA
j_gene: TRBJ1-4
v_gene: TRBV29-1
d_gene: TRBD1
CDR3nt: TGCAGCGTCGCGGAGGGGGCGCCGGAAAAACTGTTTTTT
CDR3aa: CSVAEGAPEKLFF

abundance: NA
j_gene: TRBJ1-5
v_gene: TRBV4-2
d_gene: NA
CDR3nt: TGTGCCAGCAGCCAGCTGTGGAGGGACGATCAGCCCCAGCATTTT
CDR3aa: CASSQLWRDDQPQHF

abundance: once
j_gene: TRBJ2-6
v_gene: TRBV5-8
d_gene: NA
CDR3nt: TGTGCCAGCAGCTTGACAGGGTCTGGGGCCAACGTCCTGACTTTC
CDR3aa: CASSLTGSGANVLTF

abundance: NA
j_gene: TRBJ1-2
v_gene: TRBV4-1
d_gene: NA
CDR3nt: TGCGCCAGCAGCCCAGGACAGTTCAACTATGGCTACACCTTC
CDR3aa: CASSPGQFNYGYTF

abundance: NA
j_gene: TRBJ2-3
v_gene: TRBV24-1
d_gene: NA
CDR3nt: TGTGCCACCAGTTCCCAGAGCACAGATACGCAGTATTTT
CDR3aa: CATSSQSTDTQYF

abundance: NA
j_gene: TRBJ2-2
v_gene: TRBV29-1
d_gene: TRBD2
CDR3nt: TGCAGCGTAACCGGTCGGGGGGGCGGGGAGCTGTTTTTT
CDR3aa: CSVTGRGGGELFF

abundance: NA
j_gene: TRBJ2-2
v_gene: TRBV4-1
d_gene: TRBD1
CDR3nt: TGCGCCAGCAGCCAAGGGGACAGGGGCCTCACCGGGGAGCTGTTTTTT
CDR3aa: CASSQGDRGLTGELFF

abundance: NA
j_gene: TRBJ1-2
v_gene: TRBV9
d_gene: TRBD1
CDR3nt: TGTGCCAGCAGCACAGGACAGGGGTACGACTATGGCTACACCTTC
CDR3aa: CASSTGQGYDYGYTF

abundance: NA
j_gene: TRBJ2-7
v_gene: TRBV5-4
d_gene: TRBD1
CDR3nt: TGTGCCAGCAGCCGGGACAGCAGCTCCTACGAGCAGTACTTC
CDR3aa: CASSRDSSSYEQYF

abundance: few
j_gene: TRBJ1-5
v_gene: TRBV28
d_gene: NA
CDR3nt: TGTGCCAGTACATCATTTAGGGGCAATAGCAATCAGCCCCAGCATTTT
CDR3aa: CASTSFRGNSNQPQHF

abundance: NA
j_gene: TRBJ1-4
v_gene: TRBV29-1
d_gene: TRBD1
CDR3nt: TGCAGCGCCAGGGGGCAGGGTAATGAAAAACTGTTTTTT
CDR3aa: CSARGQGNEKLFF

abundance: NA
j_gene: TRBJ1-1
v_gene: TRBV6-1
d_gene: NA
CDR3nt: TGTGCCAGCAGTGAGAGTGAGTACACTGAAGCTTTCTTT
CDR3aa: CASSESEYTEAFF

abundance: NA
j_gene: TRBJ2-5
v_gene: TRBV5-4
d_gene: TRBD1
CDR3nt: TGTGCCAGCAGCAGCCCGGGACAGGGGGCGCGGGAGACCCAGTACTTC
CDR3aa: CASSSPGQGARETQYF

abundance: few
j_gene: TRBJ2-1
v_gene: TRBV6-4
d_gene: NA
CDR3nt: TGTGCCAGCAGTGCATACAATGAGCAGTTCTTC
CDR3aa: CASSAYNEQFF

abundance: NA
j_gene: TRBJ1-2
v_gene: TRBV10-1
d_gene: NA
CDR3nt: TGCGCCAGCACCCCACAGAACTATGGCTACACCTTC
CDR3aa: CASTPQNYGYTF

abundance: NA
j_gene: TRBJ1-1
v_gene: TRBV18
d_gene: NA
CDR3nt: TGTGCCAGCTCACCACAACAGGGAGTCACTGAAGCTTTCTTT
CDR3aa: CASSPQQGVTEAFF

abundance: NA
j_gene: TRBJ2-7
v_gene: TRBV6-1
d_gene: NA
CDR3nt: TGTGCCAGCAGTGAAGCCTTAGCCTCCTACGAGCAGTACTTC
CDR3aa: CASSEALASYEQYF

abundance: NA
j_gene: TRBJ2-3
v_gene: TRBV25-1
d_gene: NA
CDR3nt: TGTGCCATCGCGGAGGGGGGGGAGGGCACAGATACGCAGTATTTT
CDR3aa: CAIAEGGEGTDTQYF

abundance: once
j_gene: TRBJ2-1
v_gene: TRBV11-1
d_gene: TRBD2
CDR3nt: TGTGCCAGCAGCCCCCGGTTTGAAGCGGGGAATGAGCAGTTCTTC
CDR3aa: CASSPRFEAGNEQFF

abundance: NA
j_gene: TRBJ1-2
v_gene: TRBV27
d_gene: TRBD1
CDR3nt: TGTGCCAGCAGTCCCGATGGACAGGCTTATGGCTACACCTTC
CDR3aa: CASSPDGQAYGYTF

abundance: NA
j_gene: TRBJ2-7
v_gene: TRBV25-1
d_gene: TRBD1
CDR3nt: TGTGCCAGCAGCGGACACCCCGGGACAGGTCTCTCCTACGAGCAGTACTTC
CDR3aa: CASSGHPGTGLSYEQYF

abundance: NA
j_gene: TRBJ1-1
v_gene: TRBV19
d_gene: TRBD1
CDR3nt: TGTGCCAGTAGTAGACAGGGAGACACTGAAGCTTTCTTT
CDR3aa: CASSRQGDTEAFF

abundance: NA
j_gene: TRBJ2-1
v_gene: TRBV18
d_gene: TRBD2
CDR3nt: TGTGCCAGCTCACGGAGCGGGAGTTGGGGCAATGAGCAGTTCTTC
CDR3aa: CASSRSGSWGNEQFF

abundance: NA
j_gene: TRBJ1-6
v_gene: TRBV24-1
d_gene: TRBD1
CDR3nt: TGTGCCACCAGTGACCCGGGACAGGACAATTCACCCCTCCACTTT
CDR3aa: CATSDPGQDNSPLHF

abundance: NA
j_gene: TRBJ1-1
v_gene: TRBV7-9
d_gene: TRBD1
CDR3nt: TGTGCCAGCACCACAATAACAGGGGGAGGAACTGAAGCTTTCTTT
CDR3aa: CASTTITGGGTEAFF

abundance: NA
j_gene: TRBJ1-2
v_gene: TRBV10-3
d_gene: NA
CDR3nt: TGTGCCATCAGTGAGGTGCGAAATGGCTACACCTTC
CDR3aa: CAISEVRNGYTF

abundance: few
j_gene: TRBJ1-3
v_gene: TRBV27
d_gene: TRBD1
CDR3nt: TGTGCCAGCAGTCCGCTACAGGGGGCTGGTGGAAACACCATATATTTT
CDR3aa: CASSPLQGAGGNTIYF

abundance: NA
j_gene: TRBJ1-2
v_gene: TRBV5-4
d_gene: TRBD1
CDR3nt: TGTGCCAGCAGGTGGACAGGGGGCTACACCTTC
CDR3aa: CASRWTGGYTF

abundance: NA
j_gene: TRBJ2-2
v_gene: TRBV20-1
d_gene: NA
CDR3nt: TGCAGTGCTAGTGGGGGCCAGACGAACACCGGGGAGCTGTTTTTT
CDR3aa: CSASGGQTNTGELFF

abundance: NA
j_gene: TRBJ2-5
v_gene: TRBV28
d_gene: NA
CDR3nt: TGTGCCAGCAGTTCCTCGGGTGAAGAGACCCAGTACTTC
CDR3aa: CASSSSGEETQYF

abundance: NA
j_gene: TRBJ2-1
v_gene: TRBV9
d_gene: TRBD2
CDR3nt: TGTGCCAGCAGCGTAGACGGGGGGAGACCCGGGGAGCAGTTCTTC
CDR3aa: CASSVDGGRPGEQFF

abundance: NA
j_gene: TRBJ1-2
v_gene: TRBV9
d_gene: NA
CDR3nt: TGTGCCAGCACCCCTCCAGGGCTCCGCTATGGCTACACCTTC
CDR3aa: CASTPPGLRYGYTF

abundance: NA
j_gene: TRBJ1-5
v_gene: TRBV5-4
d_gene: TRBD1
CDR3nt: TGTGCCAGCAGCCGGGGGACAGGGACGAATCAGCCCCAGCATTTT
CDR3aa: CASSRGTGTNQPQHF

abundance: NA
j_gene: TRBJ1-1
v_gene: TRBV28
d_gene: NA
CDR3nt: TGTGCCAGCAGCAAAGGGGGGGGAGTCACTGAAGCTTTCTTT
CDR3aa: CASSKGGGVTEAFF

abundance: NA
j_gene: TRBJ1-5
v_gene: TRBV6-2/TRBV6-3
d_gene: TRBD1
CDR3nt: TGTGCCAGCAGTACCGACCAAGGACAGGGAAATCAGCCCCAGCATTTT
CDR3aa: CASSTDQGQGNQPQHF

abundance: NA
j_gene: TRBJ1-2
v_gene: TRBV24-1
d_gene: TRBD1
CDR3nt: TGTGCCACCAGTGACCCGGGACAGGGGGCGTTTGGCTACACCTTC
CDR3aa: CATSDPGQGAFGYTF

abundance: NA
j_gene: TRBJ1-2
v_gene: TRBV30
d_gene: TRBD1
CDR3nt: TGTGCCTGGAGACACAACAGGGGCGAATATGGCTACACCTTC
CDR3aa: CAWRHNRGEYGYTF

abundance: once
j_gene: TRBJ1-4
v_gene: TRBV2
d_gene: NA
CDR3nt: TGTGCCAGCAGTGGGAGGGCGGGTAATGAAAAACTGTTTTTT
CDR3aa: CASSGRAGNEKLFF

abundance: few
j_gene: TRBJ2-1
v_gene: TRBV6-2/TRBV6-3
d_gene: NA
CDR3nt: TGTGCCAGCAGTTCGCTCGCGGCCGAAAGGTCGCATGAGCAGTTCTTC
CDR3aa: CASSSLAAERSHEQFF

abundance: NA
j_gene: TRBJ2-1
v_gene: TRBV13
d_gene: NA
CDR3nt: TGTGCCAGCAGCTCCGTGTTAAGCGGAAGAGGAGGCTCCTACAATGAGCAGTTCTTC
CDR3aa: CASSSVLSGRGGSYNEQFF

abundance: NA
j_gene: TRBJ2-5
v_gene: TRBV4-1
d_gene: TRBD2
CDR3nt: TGCGCCAGCAGTCGGCTAGCGGGGGGGCCGCAAGAGACCCAGTACTTC
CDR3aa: CASSRLAGGPQETQYF

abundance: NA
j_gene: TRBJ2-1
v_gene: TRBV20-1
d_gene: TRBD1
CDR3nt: TGCAGTGCTAGTTCCGGGACAGCCTCCTACAATGAGCAGTTCTTC
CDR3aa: CSASSGTASYNEQFF

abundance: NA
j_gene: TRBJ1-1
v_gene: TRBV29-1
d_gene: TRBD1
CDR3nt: TGCAGCGTTGCAATTCGACAGGGGGCAAGCACTGAAGCTTTCTTT
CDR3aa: CSVAIRQGASTEAFF

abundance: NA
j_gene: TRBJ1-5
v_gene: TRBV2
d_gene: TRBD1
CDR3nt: TGTGCCAGCAGCCTCGGACAGGGGGGTCAGCCCCAGCATTTT
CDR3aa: CASSLGQGGQPQHF

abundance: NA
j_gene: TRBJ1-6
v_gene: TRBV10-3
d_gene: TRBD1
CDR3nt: TGTGCCATCAGCACTGCCGACAGGGGCTATAATTCACCCCTCCACTTT
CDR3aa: CAISTADRGYNSPLHF

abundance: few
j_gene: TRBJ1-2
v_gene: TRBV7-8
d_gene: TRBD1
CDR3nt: TGTGCCAGCAGCTTAGCTATCGGACAGGGCAATGGCTACACCTTC
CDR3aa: CASSLAIGQGNGYTF

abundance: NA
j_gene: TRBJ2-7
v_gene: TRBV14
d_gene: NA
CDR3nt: TGTGCCAGCAGCCAAGACAGGGACTACGAGCAGTACTTC
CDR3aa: CASSQDRDYEQYF

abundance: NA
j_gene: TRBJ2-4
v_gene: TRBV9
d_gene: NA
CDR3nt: TGTGCCAGCAGCGCTAGTGGCTCCCTGGACATTCAGTACTTC
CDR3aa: CASSASGSLDIQYF

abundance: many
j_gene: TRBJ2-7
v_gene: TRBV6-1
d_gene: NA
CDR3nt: TGTGCCAGCAGTGAAGACGGAGGCAATTCCTACGAGCAGTACTTC
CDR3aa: CASSEDGGNSYEQYF